These 23 T cell receptor beta chains originate from one sample sequenced in a study of breast tumors, draining lymph nodes, adjacent tissues. Samples came from axillary lymph nodes draining the breast cancer. TCRdb re-analysed the multiplex PCR reads in MiXCR, keeping a single row per CDR3 protein. The sample lists 84,000 or so distinct CDR3 sequences, about 27% occurring once. Sequencing was carried out using axillary lymph node tissue. These receptors were obtained from a female donor with breast cancer. Some clones in this sample may be carry-over from other donors' samples.

This sequence joins TRBV7-2 and TRBJ2-7; D may match TRBD1 or TRBD2 (5 bases each). The CDR3 sequence is 15 residues long. The V end lost 5 bases, the J end lost 4 bases, and 18 bases lay between the germline ends. Germline CDR1 is SGHTA and CDR2 is FQGNSA. The CDR3 protein is CASSDPGRAVYEQYF. In DNA form, the CDR3 reads TGTGCCAGCAGCGATCCGGGGCGGGCGGTGTACGAGCAGTACTTC.

This clonotype was detected ten times or more. V usage is TRBV12-3 or TRBV12-4 and J usage is TRBJ2-7; D is undetermined. The CDR3 is 12 residues long. The V gene lost 5 bases and the J gene lost 3 bases, with 8 bases spanning the gap. CDR3 sequence reads: CASSDPYYEQYF. The CDR3 DNA reads TGTGCCAGCAGTGATCCGTACTACGAGCAGTACTTC.

This clonotype was detected many times. The chain is built from TRBV10-3 and TRBJ2-7; TRBD1 aligns across 8 bases. The ends lost 2 bases at V and 6 bases at J; junction bases unmatched: 12. CDR3 size: 16 residues. Germline CDR1 and CDR2: ENHRY and SYGVKD. The CDR3 spells CAISEEPVAGGAEQYF. The CDR3 DNA reads as TGTGCCATCAGTGAGGAACCCGTCGCAGGGGGCGCCGAGCAGTACTTC.

Remarks on this clonotype: A single base separates this from a much larger clone, so it may be a read error. The CDR3 end shows no conserved phenylalanine or tryptophan, and so a read error is likely. V gene TRBV19 combines with J gene TRBJ2-5, with 12 bases identical to TRBD2. Looked up from germline, CDR1 is LNHDA and CDR2 is SQIVND (reference sequence). The V gene end was trimmed by 5 bases and the J gene end by 4 bases; junction bases not matched to a gene: 8. The CDR3 has 16 residues. The CDR3 nucleotides are TGTGCCAGTAGTCGGACTAGCGGGAACCTTTTAGAGACCCAGTACTCC. It translates to CASSRTSGNLLETQYS.

This chain uses TRBV28 with TRBJ2-3; possibly TRBD2 for D (5 bases). The CDR3 length is 14 residues. Germline V lookup: CDR1 MDHEN, CDR2 SYDVKM. V lost 6 bases and J lost 2, with 12 bases in between. The CDR3 is CASRWSGSTDTQYF. For the CDR3, the DNA is TGTGCCAGCAGGTGGAGCGGTTCCACAGATACGCAGTATTTT.

Worth noting for this clonotype: The conserved phenylalanine or tryptophan normally closing the CDR3 is absent here, so this likely arose from a read error. The rearrangement uses TRBV20-1 and TRBJ2-7; tentatively, D is TRBD1 (5 bases). Germline V gene data show CDR1 as DFQATT and CDR2 as SNEGSKA (reference sequence). Trimming left V 5 bases short and J 9 bases short, with 20 bases between. The CDR3 has 13 residues. The CDR3 loop is CSAPVQGSRAQYL. The CDR3 DNA sequence: TGCAGTGCTCCGGTCCAGGGTTCGCGAGCGCAGTACCTC.

The table lists this clonotype with many counts. The V call is TRBV7-8, the J call TRBJ1-1; TRBD1 aligns across 7 bases. CDR1 is SGHVS, CDR2 FQNEAQ, per germline. The trim removed 5 bases at V and 0 bases at J, leaving 6 bases unmatched. This CDR3 is 15 amino acids long. CDR3 in amino acids: CASSISTGLNTEAFF. The CDR3 DNA reads TGTGCCAGCAGCATCTCGACAGGGTTGAACACTGAAGCTTTCTTT.

This clonotype appeared many times. The CDR3 spells CASSLALGLAGVAQYF. Here the CDR3 DNA reads TGTGCCAGCAGCTTAGCCCTGGGACTAGCGGGAGTGGCCCAGTACTTC. The chain uses TRBV7-2 and TRBJ2-5; 14 bases match TRBD2. The CDR3 is 16 residues long. V shed 0 bases and J 9 bases; nucleotides not matched to a gene: 6. Germline V lookup: CDR1 SGHTA, CDR2 FQGNSA.

There are many counts of this clonotype. The rearrangement links TRBV6-1 to TRBJ1-2, with 9 bases that match TRBD1. J gave up 8 bases and V 2 bases, and 9 bases lay outside the gene matches. This CDR3 contains 15 residues. Per germline, CDR1 MNHNS and CDR2 SASEGT. The CDR3: CASSEFGTGPIGYTF. The CDR3 bases are TGTGCCAGCAGTGAATTCGGGACAGGGCCCATCGGCTACACCTTC.

Comment on this clonotype: At one end, the junction sequence differs from germline, possibly due to a read error. The rearrangement links TRBV20-1 to TRBJ2-7; D possibly uses TRBD1 or TRBD2 (5 bases each). The CDR3 contains 12 residues. Germline loops: CDR1 DFQATT, CDR2 SNEGSKA (reference sequence). CDR3 nucleotides: TGCGGTGCTAGAGAGGGGATGTATGAGCAGTACTTC. Translating it yields CGAREGMYEQYF.

This clonotype was seen many times. The chain links TRBV20-1 to TRBJ1-1; weak D call: TRBD1 (6 bases). Germline V gene data show CDR1 as DFQATT and CDR2 as SNEGSKA (reference sequence). Trimming removed 3 bases at V and 8 bases at J, with 13 bases between. This CDR3 spans 12 amino acids. CDR3 sequence reads: CSASTGAGEAFF. CDR3 DNA: TGCAGTGCTAGTACGGGGGCGGGGGAAGCTTTCTTT.

This clonotype was observed many times. Its ends do not fully match the called genes, so a read error is possible. DNA of the CDR3: TGTGCCGGCAGTTTGGGAGGACAGAACTATGGCTACACCTTT. Amino acid sequence: CAGSLGGQNYGYTF. The chain uses TRBV27 and TRBJ1-2; D perhaps matches TRBD1 (6 bases). The CDR3 sequence is 14 residues long. Germline assignment: CDR1 MNHEY and CDR2 SMNVEV (reference sequence).

There are many counts of this clonotype. The chain combines TRBV7-3 with TRBJ1-2; D gene uncertain. The CDR3 contains 13 residues. Germline V gives CDR1 SGHTA, CDR2 FQGTGA. V shed 2 bases and J shed 2 bases, with 6 bases lying between them. For the CDR3, the DNA is TGTGCCAGCAGCTTAGATCAAAACTATGGCTACACCTTC. Amino acid sequence: CASSLDQNYGYTF.

With respect to this clonotype: With a much larger clone just one base away, this may be a read error. The V and J genes are TRBV5-6 and TRBJ2-5; a weak D match, TRBD1 (6 bases). Germline assignment: CDR1 SGHDT and CDR2 YYEEEE. The CDR3 length is 15 residues. CDR3 in amino acids: CASSLRSLGGEAQYF. In nucleotides, the CDR3 is TGTGCCAGCAGCTTGCGTTCTCTAGGGGGAGAGGCCCAGTACTTC.

This clonotype was seen many times. A read error may explain this, as a much larger clone is one base away. The CDR3 is CASSLVLSRSYGYPF. CDR3 DNA sequence: TGTGCCAGCAGCTTAGTGCTTTCTCGCAGCTATGGCTACCCCTTC. This chain uses TRBV7-9 with TRBJ1-2; D unclear. CDR3 length: 15 amino acids. Germline CDR1 reads SEHNR; CDR2 reads FQNEAQ (reference sequence).

The sample holds many counts of this clonotype. The genes are TRBV4-1 and TRBJ2-3; 15 nucleotides agree with TRBD2. In germline, CDR1 is MGHRA, CDR2 YSYEKL. The CDR3 has 18 residues. The V segment lost 4 bases and the J segment 9 bases; nucleotides outside the gene matches: 14. The CDR3 is CASSPIPGLAGGPITQYF. The CDR3 DNA is TGCGCCAGCAGCCCGATCCCGGGACTAGCGGGAGGACCCATCACGCAGTATTTT.

There are many counts of this clonotype. Written as DNA, the CDR3 is TGTGCCAGCAGTTTAATGGTTAACTATGGCTACACCTTC. Residues: CASSLMVNYGYTF. The J gene is TRBJ1-2, the V gene TRBV12-3 or TRBV12-4; D gene uncertain. Trimming cost V 2 bases and J 1 base, with 5 bases left between them. The CDR3 consists of 13 residues.

The table lists this clonotype with many counts. This chain joins TRBV29-1 and TRBJ2-3; D perhaps matches TRBD1 (5 bases). The CDR3 spans 16 residues. In germline, CDR1 is SQVTM, CDR2 ANQGSEA. Trimming took off 0 bases at V and 2 bases at J, with 15 bases between the two ends. This CDR3 reads CSVEDLGSGSTDTQYF. CDR3 DNA: TGCAGCGTTGAAGATCTGGGGTCAGGGTCCACAGATACGCAGTATTTT.

At least ten counts were recorded for this clonotype. J is TRBJ2-2 and V is TRBV4-2, with D hard to call. This CDR3 is 13 amino acids long. CDR1 LGHNA and CDR2 YNFKEQ come from the germline V gene. The V and J ends lost 0 bases and 15 bases respectively, with 14 bases between them. The CDR3, as DNA: TGTGCCAGCAGCCAAGATCGGGTCACAGCCATGTTTTTT. Translated, it gives CASSQDRVTAMFF.

The chain employs TRBV7-9 and TRBJ2-3, with 11 nucleotides matching TRBD2. V lost 5 bases and J lost 2; bases outside the gene matches: 21. Germline V lookup: CDR1 SEHNR, CDR2 FQNEAQ (reference sequence). The CDR3 contains 21 residues. The CDR3: CASSPSSRTSGRPPATDTQYF. The CDR3 bases are TGTGCCAGCAGCCCAAGTTCCCGTACTAGCGGGAGACCACCGGCCACAGATACGCAGTATTTT.

This clonotype was detected many times. The V gene is TRBV7-9, the J gene TRBJ2-3, with 11 bases fitting TRBD2. This CDR3 is built from 17 residues. J gave up 1 base and V 5 bases, and 8 bases lay outside the gene matches. Germline CDR1 is SEHNR and CDR2 is FQNEAQ (reference sequence). CDR3 amino acids: CASSATSGVRGTDTQYF. DNA for the CDR3: TGTGCCAGCAGCGCGACTAGCGGGGTGAGGGGCACAGATACGCAGTATTTT.

This clonotype was seen ten or more times. V usage is TRBV6-5 and J usage is TRBJ2-3; 14 positions match TRBD2. Germline CDR1 reads MNHEY; CDR2 reads SVGAGI. Trimming removed 2 bases from V and 2 bases from J; junction bases left unmatched: 6. This CDR3 region has 18 residues. The CDR3 DNA follows: TGTGCCAGCAGTTACGGCGGGACTAGCGGGGGTTCCACAGATACGCAGTATTTT. This codes for CASSYGGTSGGSTDTQYF.

The V and J genes are TRBV27 and TRBJ2-2, with 8 bases aligning to TRBD1. Trimming removed 5 bases from V and 2 bases from J; junction bases left unmatched: 13. The germline V gene encodes CDR1 MNHEY and CDR2 SMNVEV (reference sequence). This CDR3 region has 18 residues. The CDR3 DNA reads TGTGCCAGCAGTCTCTGGCCCCCGACAGGGGCAAACACCGGGGAGCTGTTTTTT. This codes for CASSLWPPTGANTGELFF.